This T cell receptor (beta chain) was sequenced in a study of radiation and T cells in renal cell carcinoma. Overall study findings and caveats: Dominant CDR3 motifs occupied more repertoire in irradiated than control tumors.

In the case of this clone: Its antigen remains unidentified.

V was trimmed by 6 bases and J by 9 bases, leaving 18 bases between them. Germline V gene data show CDR1 as MNHEY and CDR2 as SVGAGI. This CDR3 contains 14 residues. Sequenced by immunoSEQ multiplex PCR; TCRdb stores in-frame clones only, minus some. The table records about 3,900 clones, approximately 80% of them present only once. Treatment of the sample: treatment-naive control, cytoreductive nephrectomy. Controls included a few female and around 10 male donors, resected 2011 to 2014. The sample was tumor tissue, taken from a patient whose treatment was nephrectomy without radiotherapy. This TCR was sampled from a man in his fifties with renal cell carcinoma. The rearrangement joins TRBV6-5 to TRBJ2-1; TRBD2 might be the D (6 bases). The CDR3 DNA follows: TGTGCCAGCAGCCAAAGGTGGAGGGACGGTGAGCAGTTCTTC. Its translation is CASSQRWRDGEQFF.